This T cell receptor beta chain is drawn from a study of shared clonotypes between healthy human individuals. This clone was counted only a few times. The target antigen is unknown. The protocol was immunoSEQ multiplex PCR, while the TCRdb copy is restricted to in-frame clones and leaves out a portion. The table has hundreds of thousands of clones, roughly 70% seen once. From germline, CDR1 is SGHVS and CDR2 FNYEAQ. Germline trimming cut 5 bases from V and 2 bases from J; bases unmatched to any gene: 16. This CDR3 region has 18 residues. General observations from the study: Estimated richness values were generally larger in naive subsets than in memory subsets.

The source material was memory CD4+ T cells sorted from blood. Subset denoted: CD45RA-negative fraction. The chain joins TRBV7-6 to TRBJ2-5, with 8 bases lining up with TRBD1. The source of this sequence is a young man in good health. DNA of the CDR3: TGTGCCAGCAGCCCGGACAGGGAGGTCGTATTTGGGCAAGAGACCCAGTACTTC. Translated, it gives CASSPDREVVFGQETQYF.